The 2 T cell receptor beta chains below all came from one sample that was sequenced in a study of CD8 T cells in Susac syndrome. RNA was extracted with the RNeasy kit, and a quantity of about 0.45 to 1 ug was reverse transcribed using random hexamers. TCRdb fed the immunoSEQ multiplex PCR reads into MiXCR, producing one record per CDR3 protein. In the table there are about 300,000 distinct CDR3 sequences, 92% of which are singletons. The sequencing sample was made of CD4+ T cells from PBMCs. The receptors here all came from a human donor with multiple sclerosis.

The V gene is TRBV4-1, the J gene TRBJ1-1; 8 nucleotides agree with TRBD1. Losses at the gene ends were 4 bases for V and 0 bases for J; bases not matched to a gene: 13. Germline CDR1 is MGHRA and CDR2 is YSYEKL. The CDR3 contains 18 residues. The CDR3 reads CASSLTPTDRDVNTEAFF. DNA of the CDR3: TGCGCCAGCAGCCTCACCCCCACGGACAGGGATGTGAACACTGAAGCTTTCTTT.

This chain uses TRBV7-2 with TRBJ2-7; either TRBD1 or TRBD2 may fit D (5 bases each). The CDR3 runs to 17 residues. Germline CDR1 and CDR2: SGHTA and FQGNSA. The V and J ends lost 3 bases and 2 bases respectively, with 20 bases between them. The DNA for the CDR3 is TGTGCCAGCAGCTTCGGCCCGCAGGGAGTTGCTCCCTACGAGCAGTACTTC. Translating gives CASSFGPQGVAPYEQYF.